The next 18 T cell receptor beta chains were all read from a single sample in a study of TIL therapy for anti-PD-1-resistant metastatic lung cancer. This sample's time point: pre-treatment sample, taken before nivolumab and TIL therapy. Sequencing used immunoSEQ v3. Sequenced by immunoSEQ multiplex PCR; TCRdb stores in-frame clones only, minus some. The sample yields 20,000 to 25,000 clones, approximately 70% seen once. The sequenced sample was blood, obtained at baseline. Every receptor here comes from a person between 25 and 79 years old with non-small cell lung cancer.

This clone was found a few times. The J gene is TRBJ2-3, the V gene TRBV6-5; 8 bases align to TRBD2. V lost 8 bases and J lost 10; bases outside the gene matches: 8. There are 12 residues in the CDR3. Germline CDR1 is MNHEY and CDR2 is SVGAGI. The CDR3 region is CASYREGPPQYF. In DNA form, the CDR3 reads TGTGCCAGCTACCGGGAGGGACCGCCGCAGTATTTT.

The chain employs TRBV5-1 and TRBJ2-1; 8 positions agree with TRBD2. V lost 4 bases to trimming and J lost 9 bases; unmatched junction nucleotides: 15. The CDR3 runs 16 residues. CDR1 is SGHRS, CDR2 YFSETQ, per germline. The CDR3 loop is CASSPRTSGPQGEQFF. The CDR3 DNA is TGCGCCAGCAGCCCACGAACTAGCGGCCCCCAGGGTGAGCAGTTCTTC.

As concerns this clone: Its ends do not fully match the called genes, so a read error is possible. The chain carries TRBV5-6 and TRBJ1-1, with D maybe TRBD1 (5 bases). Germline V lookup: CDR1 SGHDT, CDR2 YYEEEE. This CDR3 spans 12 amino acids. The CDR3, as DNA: TGTGCCAGCAGCTTGTATGGGGACCGTATCTCTTTT. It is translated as CASSLYGDRISF.

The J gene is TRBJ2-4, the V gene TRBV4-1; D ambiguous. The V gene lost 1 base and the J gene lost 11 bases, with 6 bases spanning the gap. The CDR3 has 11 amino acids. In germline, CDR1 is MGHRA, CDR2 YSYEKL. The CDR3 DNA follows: TGCGCCAGCAGCCAAGGACTGGTTCAGTACTTC. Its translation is CASSQGLVQYF.

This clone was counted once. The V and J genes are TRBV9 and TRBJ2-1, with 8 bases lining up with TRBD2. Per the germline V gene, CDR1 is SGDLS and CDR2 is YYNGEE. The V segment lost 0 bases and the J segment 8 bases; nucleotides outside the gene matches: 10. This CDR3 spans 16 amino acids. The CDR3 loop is CASSVVNRGGWDEQFF. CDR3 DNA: TGTGCCAGCAGCGTAGTTAACCGGGGGGGCTGGGATGAGCAGTTCTTC. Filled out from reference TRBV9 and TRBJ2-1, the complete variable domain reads DSGVTQTPKHLITATGQRVTLRCSPRSGDLSVYWYQQSLDQGLQFLIQYYNGEERAKGNILERFSAQQFPDLHSELNLSSLELGDSALYFCASSVVNRGGWDEQFFGPGTRLTVL.

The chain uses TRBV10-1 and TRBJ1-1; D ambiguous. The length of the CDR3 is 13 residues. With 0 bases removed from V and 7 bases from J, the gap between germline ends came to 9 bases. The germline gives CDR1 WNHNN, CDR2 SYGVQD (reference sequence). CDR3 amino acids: CASSESALREAFF. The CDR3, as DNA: TGCGCCAGCAGTGAGTCGGCCCTACGTGAAGCTTTCTTT.

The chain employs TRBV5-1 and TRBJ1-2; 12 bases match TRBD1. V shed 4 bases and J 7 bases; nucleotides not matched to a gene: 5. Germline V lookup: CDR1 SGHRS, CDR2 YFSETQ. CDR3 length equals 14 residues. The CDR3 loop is CASSPGQGAGGYTF. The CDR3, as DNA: TGCGCCAGCAGCCCGGGACAGGGGGCAGGTGGCTACACCTTC.

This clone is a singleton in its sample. The CDR3 protein is CSVDSSYNEQFF. CDR3 DNA: TGCAGCGTTGATAGCTCCTACAATGAGCAGTTCTTC. V is TRBV29-1 and J is TRBJ2-1; D unresolved. The CDR3 is made up of 12 amino acids. V shed 3 bases and J shed 0 bases, with 3 bases lying between them. Looked up from germline, CDR1 is SQVTM and CDR2 is ANQGSEA.

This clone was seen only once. CDR3 sequence reads: CASSLGSGANVLTF. In DNA form, the CDR3 reads TGTGCCAGCAGCTTGGGGTCTGGGGCCAACGTCCTGACTTTC. The chain joins TRBV7-3 to TRBJ2-6; no reliable D call. Per germline, CDR1 SGHTA and CDR2 FQGTGA. This CDR3 is built from 14 residues. The V end lost 3 bases, the J end lost 1 base, and 4 bases lay between the germline ends.

CDR3 in DNA: TGCAGCGTTGAAGATACAGGGTCGGGGGAGACCCAGTACTTC. This sequence encodes CSVEDTGSGETQYF. This sequence joins TRBV29-1 and TRBJ2-5, with a tentative D call TRBD1 (6 bases). The V gene lost 0 bases and the J gene lost 5 bases, with 13 bases spanning the gap. Germline V gene lookup returns CDR1 SQVTM and CDR2 ANQGSEA. This CDR3 region has 14 residues.

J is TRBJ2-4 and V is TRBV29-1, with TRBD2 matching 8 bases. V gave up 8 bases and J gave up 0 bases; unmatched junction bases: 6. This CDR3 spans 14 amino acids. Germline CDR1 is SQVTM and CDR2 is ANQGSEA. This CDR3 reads CSFSGGTAKNIQYF. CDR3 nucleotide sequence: TGCAGCTTTTCGGGGGGGACAGCCAAAAACATTCAGTACTTC. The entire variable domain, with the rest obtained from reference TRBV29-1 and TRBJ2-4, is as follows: SAVISQKPSRDICQRGTSLTIQCQVDSQVTMMFWYRQQPGQSLTLIATANQGSEATYESGFVIDKFPISRPNLTFSTLTVSNMSPEDSSIYLCSFSGGTAKNIQYFGAGTRLSVL.

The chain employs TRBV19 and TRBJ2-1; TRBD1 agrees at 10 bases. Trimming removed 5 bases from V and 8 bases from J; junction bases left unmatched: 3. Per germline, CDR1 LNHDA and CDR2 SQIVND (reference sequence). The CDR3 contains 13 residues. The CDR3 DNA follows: TGTGCCAGTAGTGGGGACAGGGGCGATGAGCAGTTCTTC. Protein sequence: CASSGDRGDEQFF.

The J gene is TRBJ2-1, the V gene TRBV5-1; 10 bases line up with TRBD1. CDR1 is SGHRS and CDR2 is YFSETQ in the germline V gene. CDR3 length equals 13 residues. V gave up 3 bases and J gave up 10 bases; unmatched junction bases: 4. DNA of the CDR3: TGCGCCAGCAGCTGGACAGGGGGGAGAGAGCAGTTCTTC. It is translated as CASSWTGGREQFF. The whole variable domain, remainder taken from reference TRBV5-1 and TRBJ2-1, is KAGVTQTPRYLIKTRGQQVTLSCSPISGHRSVSWYQQTPGQGLQFLFEYFSETQRNKGNFPGRFSGRQFSNSRSEMNVSTLELGDSALYLCASSWTGGREQFFGPGTRLTVL.

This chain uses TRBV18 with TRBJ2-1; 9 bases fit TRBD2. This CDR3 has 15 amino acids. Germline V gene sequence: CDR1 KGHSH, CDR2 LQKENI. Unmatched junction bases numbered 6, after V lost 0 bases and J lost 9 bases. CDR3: CASSPPLLAGVEQFF. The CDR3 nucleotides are TGTGCCAGCTCACCACCGTTGTTAGCGGGGGTTGAGCAGTTCTTC.

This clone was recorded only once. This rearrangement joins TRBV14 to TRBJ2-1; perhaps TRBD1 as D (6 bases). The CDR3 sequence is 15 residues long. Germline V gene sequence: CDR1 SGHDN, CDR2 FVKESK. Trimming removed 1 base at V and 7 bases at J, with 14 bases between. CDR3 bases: TGTGCCAGCAGCCAAGGCCTAGGGGGTTGGAATGAGCAGTTCTTC. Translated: CASSQGLGGWNEQFF.

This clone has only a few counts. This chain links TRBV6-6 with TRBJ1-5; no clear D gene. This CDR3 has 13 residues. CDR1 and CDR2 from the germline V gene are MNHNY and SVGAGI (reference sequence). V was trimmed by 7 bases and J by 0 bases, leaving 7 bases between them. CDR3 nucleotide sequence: TGTGCCAGCACCCGGTTTAGCAATCAGCCCCAGCATTTT. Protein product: CASTRFSNQPQHF.

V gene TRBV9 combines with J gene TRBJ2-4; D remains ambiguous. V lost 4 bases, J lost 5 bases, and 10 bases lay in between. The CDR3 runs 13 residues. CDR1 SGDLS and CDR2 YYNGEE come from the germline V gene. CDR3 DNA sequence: TGTGCCAGCAGCCCTCAGTCCCAAAACATTCAGTACTTC. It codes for CASSPQSQNIQYF. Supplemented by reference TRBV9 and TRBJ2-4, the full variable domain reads DSGVTQTPKHLITATGQRVTLRCSPRSGDLSVYWYQQSLDQGLQFLIQYYNGEERAKGNILERFSAQQFPDLHSELNLSSLELGDSALYFCASSPQSQNIQYFGAGTRLSVL.

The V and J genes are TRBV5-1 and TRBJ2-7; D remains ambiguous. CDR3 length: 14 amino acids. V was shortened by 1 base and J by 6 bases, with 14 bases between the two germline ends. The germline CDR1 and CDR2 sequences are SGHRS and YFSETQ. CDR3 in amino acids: CASSLSRFSTEQYF. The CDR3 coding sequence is TGCGCCAGCAGCTTGTCCCGCTTCTCCACCGAGCAGTACTTC. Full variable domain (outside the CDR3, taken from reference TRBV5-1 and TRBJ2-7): KAGVTQTPRYLIKTRGQQVTLSCSPISGHRSVSWYQQTPGQGLQFLFEYFSETQRNKGNFPGRFSGRQFSNSRSEMNVSTLELGDSALYLCASSLSRFSTEQYFGPGTRLTVT.